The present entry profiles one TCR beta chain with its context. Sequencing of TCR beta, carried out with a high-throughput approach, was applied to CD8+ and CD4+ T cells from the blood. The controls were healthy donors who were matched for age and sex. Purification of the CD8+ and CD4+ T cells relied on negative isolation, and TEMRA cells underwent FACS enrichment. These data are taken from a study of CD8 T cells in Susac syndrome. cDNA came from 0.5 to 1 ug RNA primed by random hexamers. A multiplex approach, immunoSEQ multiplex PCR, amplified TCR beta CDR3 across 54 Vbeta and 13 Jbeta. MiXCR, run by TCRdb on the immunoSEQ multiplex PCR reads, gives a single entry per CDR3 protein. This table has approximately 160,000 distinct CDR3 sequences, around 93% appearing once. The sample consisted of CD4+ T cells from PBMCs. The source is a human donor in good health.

The CDR3 nucleotides are TGTGCCAGCAGTTTAGCGCTGGCAGGGAGTTCACCCCTCCACTTT. Residues: CASSLALAGSSPLHF. This chain links TRBV12-3 or TRBV12-4 with TRBJ1-6; tentative D call: TRBD1 (5 bases). The CDR3 runs to 15 residues. Deletions cut 0 bases from V and 9 bases from J, with 12 bases between.